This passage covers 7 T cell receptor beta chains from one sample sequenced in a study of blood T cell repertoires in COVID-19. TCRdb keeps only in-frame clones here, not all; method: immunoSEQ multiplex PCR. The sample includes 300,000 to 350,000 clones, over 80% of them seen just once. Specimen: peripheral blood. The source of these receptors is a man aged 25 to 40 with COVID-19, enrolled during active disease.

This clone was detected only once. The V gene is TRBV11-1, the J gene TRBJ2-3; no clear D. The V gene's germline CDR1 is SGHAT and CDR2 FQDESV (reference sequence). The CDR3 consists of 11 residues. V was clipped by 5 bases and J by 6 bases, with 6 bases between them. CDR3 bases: TGTGCCAGCAGCCCCCTGGATACGCAGTATTTT. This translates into CASSPLDTQYF.

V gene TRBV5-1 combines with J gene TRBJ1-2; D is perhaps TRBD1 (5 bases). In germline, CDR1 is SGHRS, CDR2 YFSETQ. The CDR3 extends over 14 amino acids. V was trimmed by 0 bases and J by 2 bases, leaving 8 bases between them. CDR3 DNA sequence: TGCGCCAGCAGCTTGGTGCCAGGGAACTATGGCTACACCTTC. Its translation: CASSLVPGNYGYTF.

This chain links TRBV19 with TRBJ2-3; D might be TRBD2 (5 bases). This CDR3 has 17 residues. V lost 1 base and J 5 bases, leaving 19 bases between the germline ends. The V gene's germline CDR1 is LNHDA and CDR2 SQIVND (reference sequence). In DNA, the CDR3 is TGTGCCAGTAGTATAGCCCGGGAAGCGAACCCACGAGATACGCAGTATTTT. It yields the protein CASSIAREANPRDTQYF. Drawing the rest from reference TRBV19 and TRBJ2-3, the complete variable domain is DGGITQSPKYLFRKEGQNVTLSCEQNLNHDAMYWYRQDPGQGLRLIYYSQIVNDFQKGDIAEGYSVSREKKESFPLTVTSAQKNPTAFYLCASSIAREANPRDTQYFGPGTRLTVL.

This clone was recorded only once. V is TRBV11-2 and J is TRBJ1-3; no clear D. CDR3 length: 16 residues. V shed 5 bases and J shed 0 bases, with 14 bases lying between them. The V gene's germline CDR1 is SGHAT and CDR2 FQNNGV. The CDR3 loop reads CASSPRFYSSGNTIYF. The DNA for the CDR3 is TGTGCCAGCAGCCCCAGGTTCTATAGCTCTGGAAACACCATATATTTT.

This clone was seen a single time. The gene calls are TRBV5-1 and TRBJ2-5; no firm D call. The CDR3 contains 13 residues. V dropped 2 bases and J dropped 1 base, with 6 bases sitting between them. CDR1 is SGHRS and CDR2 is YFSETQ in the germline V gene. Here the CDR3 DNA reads TGCGCCAGCAGCTTATACTCCCAAGAGACCCAGTACTTC. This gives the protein CASSLYSQETQYF.

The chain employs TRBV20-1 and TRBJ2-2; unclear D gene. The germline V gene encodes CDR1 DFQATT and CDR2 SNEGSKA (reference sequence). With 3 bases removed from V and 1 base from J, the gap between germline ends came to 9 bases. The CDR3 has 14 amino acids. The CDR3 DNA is TGCAGTGCTAGTTCGTCCAGGAACACCGGGGAGCTGTTTTTT. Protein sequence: CSASSSRNTGELFF.

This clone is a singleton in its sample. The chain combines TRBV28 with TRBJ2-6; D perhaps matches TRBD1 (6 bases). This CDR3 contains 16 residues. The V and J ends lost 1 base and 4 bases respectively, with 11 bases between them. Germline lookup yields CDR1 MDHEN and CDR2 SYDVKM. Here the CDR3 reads CASSLYQGSGANVLTF. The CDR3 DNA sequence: TGTGCCAGCAGTTTATATCAGGGGTCGGGGGCCAACGTCCTGACTTTC.